Listed here are 30 T cell receptor beta chains from one sample, sequenced in a study of blood T cell repertoires in COVID-19. Sequenced by immunoSEQ multiplex PCR; TCRdb stores in-frame clones only, minus some. The table records approximately 58,000 clones, 80% to 90% of them present only once. Specimen: peripheral blood. The origin of the receptors is a woman aged 55-70 years with acute or convalescent COVID-19.

The rearrangement uses TRBV20-1 and TRBJ2-7, with 7 bases fitting TRBD2. Germline assignment: CDR1 DFQATT and CDR2 SNEGSKA (reference sequence). V lost 3 bases and J lost 3; bases outside the gene matches: 11. There are 15 residues in the CDR3. The CDR3: CSASNPRTSNYEQYF. The CDR3 DNA reads TGCAGTGCTAGTAACCCCCGGACTAGTAACTACGAGCAGTACTTC.

This clone was seen a few times. The chain employs TRBV5-4 and TRBJ2-2; 7 positions agree with TRBD1. J was trimmed by 9 bases and V by 2 bases; bases with no gene match: 10. CDR1 is SGHNT, CDR2 YYREEE, per germline (reference sequence). The CDR3 has 15 residues. DNA for the CDR3: TGTGCCAGCAGCTTTGTGACAGGGACATTTCGGGAGCTGTTTTTT. Protein sequence: CASSFVTGTFRELFF.

The rearrangement uses TRBV30 and TRBJ1-2, with TRBD1 as a possible D gene (5 bases). V dropped 0 bases and J dropped 5 bases, with 22 bases sitting between them. CDR1 and CDR2 from the germline V gene are GTSNPN and SVGIG (reference sequence). The CDR3 extends over 17 amino acids. CDR3 in amino acids: CAWSVGGAAFLRYGYTF. CDR3 in DNA: TGTGCCTGGAGTGTAGGCGGGGCGGCGTTCCTAAGATATGGCTACACCTTC. Full variable domain (remainder filled in from reference TRBV30 and TRBJ1-2): SQTIHQWPATLVQPVGSPLSLECTVEGTSNPNLYWYRQAAGRGLQLLFYSVGIGQISSEVPQNLSASRPQDRQFILSSKKLLLSDSGFYLCAWSVGGAAFLRYGYTFGSGTRLTVV.

This sequence joins TRBV5-4 and TRBJ2-2, with a possible D match to TRBD2 (6 bases). The CDR3 runs to 14 residues. V dropped 2 bases and J dropped 1 base, with 6 bases sitting between them. CDR1 SGHNT and CDR2 YYREEE come from the germline V gene (reference sequence). CDR3 nucleotides: TGTGCCAGCAGCTTTAGCGGGAACACCGGGGAGCTGTTTTTT. Protein: CASSFSGNTGELFF.

This clone was seen a single time. The chain links TRBV5-1 to TRBJ1-1, with TRBD1 identical over 8 bases. There are 15 residues in the CDR3. Germline CDR1 and CDR2: SGHRS and YFSETQ. With V trimmed by 0 bases and J by 1 base, 2 bases remained unmatched. The CDR3, as DNA: TGCGCCAGCAGCTTGGATCAGGGGGCGAACACTGAAGCTTTCTTT. It encodes CASSLDQGANTEAFF.

The rearrangement uses TRBV6-5 and TRBJ1-6; TRBD1 might be the D (5 bases). The V gene's germline CDR1 is MNHEY and CDR2 SVGAGI. This CDR3 region has 15 residues. V shed 6 bases and J shed 0 bases, with 9 bases lying between them. The CDR3 loop reads CASRDTNSYNSPLHF. The CDR3, as DNA: TGTGCCAGCAGGGACACAAACTCCTATAATTCACCCCTCCACTTT.

This clone appeared a few times. The chain has TRBV19 and TRBJ1-4; tentative D call: TRBD1 (6 bases). This CDR3 is 15 amino acids long. Deletions cut 6 bases from V and 0 bases from J, with 11 bases between. Germline V gives CDR1 LNHDA, CDR2 SQIVND (reference sequence). CDR3 in amino acids: CASSGQIATNEKLFF. The DNA for the CDR3 is TGTGCCAGTAGCGGACAGATTGCAACTAATGAAAAACTGTTTTTT.

V gene TRBV27 combines with J gene TRBJ1-1; D might be TRBD1 (6 bases). The CDR3 sequence is 14 residues long. CDR1 is MNHEY, CDR2 SMNVEV, per germline (reference sequence). V was shortened by 4 bases and J by 5 bases, with 14 bases between the two germline ends. The CDR3 region has the DNA TGTGCCAGCAGTTCCCTAGGGGGAGTTACTGAAGCTTTCTTT. This gives the protein CASSSLGGVTEAFF.

This chain connects TRBV19 to TRBJ1-1; TRBD1 matches 7 bases. CDR1 and CDR2 from the germline V gene are LNHDA and SQIVND (reference sequence). The CDR3 has 15 amino acids. V shed 5 bases, J shed 6 bases, and the junction held 12 bases outside the gene matches. CDR3 coding DNA: TGTGCCAGTAGTCTCCAGGGGGGACAGTATTCTGAAGCTTTCTTT. Protein: CASSLQGGQYSEAFF.

This chain links TRBV3-1 (or the pseudogene TRBV3-2) with TRBJ1-2, with D perhaps matching TRBD1 (5 bases). The germline gives CDR1 LGHDT, CDR2 YNNKEL (reference sequence). CDR3 size: 14 residues. V lost 4 bases and J lost 8, with 17 bases in between. CDR3 nucleotides: TGTGCCAGCAGCCTCGAAAGGGGCCGTGGAGGCTACACCTTC. Translated, it gives CASSLERGRGGYTF.

The rearrangement links TRBV9 to TRBJ2-1; 11 bases map to TRBD2. Germline V gene data show CDR1 as SGDLS and CDR2 as YYNGEE. This CDR3 has 20 amino acids. With V trimmed by 0 bases and J by 1 base, 12 bases remained unmatched. The CDR3 nucleotides are TGTGCCAGCAGCGTAGTGCCAGGGCTAGCGGGGGGTGCTTCCTACAATGAGCAGTTCTTC. Amino acids: CASSVVPGLAGGASYNEQFF.

Worth noting for this clone: Germline is not matched at one junction end, which may reflect a read error. This chain links TRBV4-1 with TRBJ2-3, with no clear D. Germline CDR1 and CDR2: MGHRA and YSYEKL. The CDR3 totals 12 residues. The CDR3 protein is CASSQGADTQYF. The CDR3 bases are TGCGCCAGCAGTCAAGGAGCAGATACGCAGTATTTT.

V gene TRBV10-1 combines with J gene TRBJ2-1; D unclear. The V end was cut by 0 bases, the J end by 4 bases, with 7 bases between. From germline, CDR1 is WNHNN and CDR2 SYGVQD (reference sequence). The CDR3 runs 14 residues. This CDR3 reads CASSESWAYNEQFF. In nucleotides, the CDR3 is TGCGCCAGCAGTGAGTCCTGGGCGTACAATGAGCAGTTCTTC.

The sample holds a few counts of this clone. This chain connects TRBV3-1 (or the pseudogene TRBV3-2) to TRBJ2-7; 9 positions match TRBD1. CDR1 LGHDT and CDR2 YNNKEL come from the germline V gene (reference sequence). This CDR3 is 15 amino acids long. V was pared by 3 bases and J by 1 base, with 4 bases of the junction left unmatched. DNA for the CDR3: TGTGCCAGCAGCCATCCGACAGGGGGATCCTACGAGCAGTACTTC. It encodes CASSHPTGGSYEQYF.

The chain uses TRBV21-1 and TRBJ1-3. TRBV21-1 constitutes a pseudogene. This CDR3 region has 15 residues. The CDR3 DNA reads as TGTGCCAGCAGCAAAGCCGGGGACTCTGGAAACACCATATATTTT. This translates into CASSKAGDSGNTIYF.

The chain uses TRBV9 and TRBJ2-3; 8 bases line up with TRBD2. The V segment lost 2 bases and the J segment 6 bases; nucleotides outside the gene matches: 5. The germline V gene has CDR1 SGDLS and CDR2 YYNGEE. This CDR3 spans 14 amino acids. The CDR3 nucleotides are TGTGCCAGCAGCGTCGGGAGGGGATACGATACGCAGTATTTT. Its protein product is CASSVGRGYDTQYF. Full variable domain (missing parts from reference TRBV9 and TRBJ2-3): DSGVTQTPKHLITATGQRVTLRCSPRSGDLSVYWYQQSLDQGLQFLIQYYNGEERAKGNILERFSAQQFPDLHSELNLSSLELGDSALYFCASSVGRGYDTQYFGPGTRLTVL.

This clone occurred a few times. CDR3 in amino acids: CASTTGVATNEKLFF. CDR3 DNA: TGTGCCAGCACCACAGGGGTGGCAACTAATGAAAAACTGTTTTTT. The rearrangement joins TRBV6-5 to TRBJ1-4; TRBD1 matches 7 bases. The CDR3 covers 15 residues. The V gene end was trimmed by 7 bases and the J gene end by 0 bases; junction bases not matched to a gene: 5. In germline, CDR1 is MNHEY, CDR2 SVGAGI.

The V call is TRBV3-1 (or the pseudogene TRBV3-2), the J call TRBJ2-2; D not resolved. This CDR3 spans 15 amino acids. From germline, CDR1 is LGHDT and CDR2 YNNKEL (reference sequence). Trimming stripped 1 base from V and 5 bases from J, with 11 bases between. The CDR3 spells CASSQGLRGTGELFF. CDR3 sequence (DNA): TGTGCCAGCAGCCAAGGCCTCCGAGGTACCGGGGAGCTGTTTTTT.

The gene calls are TRBV14 and TRBJ2-7, with D possibly being TRBD1 (6 bases). Germline CDR1 is SGHDN and CDR2 is FVKESK. Trimming removed 1 base at V and 3 bases at J, with 16 bases between. The CDR3 consists of 16 residues. The CDR3 protein is CASSQGKVTGHYEQYF. In DNA form, the CDR3 reads TGTGCCAGCAGCCAAGGAAAGGTGACAGGTCACTACGAGCAGTACTTC.

This clone appeared a few times. The chain couples TRBV10-3 to TRBJ1-6, with D tentatively TRBD1 (6 bases). CDR3 length: 14 residues. Per germline, CDR1 ENHRY and CDR2 SYGVKD. The germline V and J ends were trimmed by 2 bases and 8 bases, with 10 bases remaining between them. CDR3 bases: TGTGCCATCAGTGAGGGACAGAGTGATTCACCCCTCCACTTT. This encodes CAISEGQSDSPLHF.

The chain recombines TRBV7-9 with TRBJ2-3, with TRBD1 identical over 8 bases. The CDR3 length is 16 residues. With V trimmed by 1 base and J by 4 bases, 7 bases remained unmatched. From germline, CDR1 is SEHNR and CDR2 FQNEAQ (reference sequence). CDR3 bases: TGTGCCAGCAGCTTAGGAACAGGGGGGAGGTCAGATACGCAGTATTTT. Translated, it gives CASSLGTGGRSDTQYF.

The V call is TRBV6-5, the J call TRBJ2-7; D is possibly TRBD1 (5 bases). V lost 5 bases and J 6 bases, leaving 14 bases between the germline ends. Germline loops: CDR1 MNHEY, CDR2 SVGAGI. The CDR3 loop spans 13 amino acids. CDR3 protein: CASSQEGVGEQYF. The CDR3 region has the DNA TGTGCCAGCAGTCAGGAAGGGGTAGGCGAGCAGTACTTC.

The genes are TRBV7-9 and TRBJ1-1, with 7 bases identical to TRBD1. The CDR3 length is 15 residues. CDR1 SEHNR and CDR2 FQNEAQ come from the germline V gene (reference sequence). V lost 2 bases to trimming and J lost 1 base; unmatched junction nucleotides: 4. The CDR3 DNA reads as TGTGCCAGCAGCTTAAGACAGGGAGAGAACACTGAAGCTTTCTTT. Protein product: CASSLRQGENTEAFF.

The rearrangement joins TRBV11-2 to TRBJ1-2; weak D call: TRBD1 (6 bases). Germline CDR1 reads SGHAT; CDR2 reads FQNNGV. With 0 bases removed from V and 5 bases from J, the gap between germline ends came to 10 bases. The CDR3 is 14 residues long. The CDR3 DNA sequence: TGTGCCAGCAGCTTAGAGGGGGCAGCGTATGGCTACACCTTC. Protein product: CASSLEGAAYGYTF.

The table lists this clone with a few counts. J is TRBJ2-1 and V is TRBV7-3, with D possibly being TRBD1 (5 bases). Germline values: CDR1 SGHTA, CDR2 FQGTGA. CDR3 size: 16 residues. V lost 1 base, J lost 1 base, and 11 bases lay in between. CDR3 sequence reads: CASSLSGQGSYNEQFF. CDR3 nucleotides: TGTGCCAGCAGCTTAAGTGGCCAGGGTTCCTACAATGAGCAGTTCTTC.

A word on this clone: A much larger clone lies one base from this, so it may be a read error. The sample has other DNA sequences that encode this CDR3 too. This chain connects TRBV20-1 to TRBJ2-7, with 8 positions matching TRBD2. CDR3 length equals 11 residues. CDR1 is DFQATT and CDR2 is SNEGSKA in the germline V gene (reference sequence). Trimming cost V 4 bases and J 5 bases; bases outside gene matches: 1. CDR3 amino acids: CSATSGHEQYF. CDR3 bases: TGCAGTGCTACTAGCGGGCACGAGCAGTACTTC.

The chain uses TRBV25-1 and TRBJ1-2; maybe TRBD1 (6 bases). With 5 bases removed from V and 5 bases from J, the gap between germline ends came to 15 bases. The CDR3 extends over 14 amino acids. Germline loops: CDR1 MGHDK, CDR2 SYGVNS. This CDR3 reads CASSFPGQPYGYTF. The CDR3 DNA is TGTGCCAGCAGTTTCCCCGGACAGCCTTATGGCTACACCTTC.

The CDR3 sequence is CASSPRGGYPNTGELFF. For the CDR3, the DNA is TGTGCCAGCAGTCCCCGGGGGGGTTACCCGAACACCGGGGAGCTGTTTTTT. The gene calls are TRBV11-2 and TRBJ2-2; 8 bases are a match to TRBD2. The CDR3 covers 17 residues. V lost 6 bases and J lost 0; bases outside the gene matches: 9. Germline CDR1 and CDR2: SGHAT and FQNNGV.

V gene TRBV30 combines with J gene TRBJ1-1, with 9 positions matching TRBD1. CDR1 is GTSNPN, CDR2 SVGIG, per germline (reference sequence). The CDR3 is 14 amino acids. With V trimmed by 6 bases and J by 7 bases, 12 bases remained unmatched. The CDR3 is CACLLPTGGFEAFF. The CDR3 DNA reads as TGTGCCTGCCTTCTTCCGACAGGGGGTTTTGAAGCTTTCTTT.

This chain connects TRBV13 to TRBJ2-3, with D possibly matching TRBD1 (6 bases). The CDR3 has 14 residues. Germline V gene lookup returns CDR1 PRHDT and CDR2 FYEKMQ (reference sequence). Trimming removed 1 base from V and 3 bases from J, with 8 bases in between. In DNA, the CDR3 is TGTGCCAGCAGCTTAGACAGGGCGACAGATACGCAGTATTTT. Protein: CASSLDRATDTQYF.